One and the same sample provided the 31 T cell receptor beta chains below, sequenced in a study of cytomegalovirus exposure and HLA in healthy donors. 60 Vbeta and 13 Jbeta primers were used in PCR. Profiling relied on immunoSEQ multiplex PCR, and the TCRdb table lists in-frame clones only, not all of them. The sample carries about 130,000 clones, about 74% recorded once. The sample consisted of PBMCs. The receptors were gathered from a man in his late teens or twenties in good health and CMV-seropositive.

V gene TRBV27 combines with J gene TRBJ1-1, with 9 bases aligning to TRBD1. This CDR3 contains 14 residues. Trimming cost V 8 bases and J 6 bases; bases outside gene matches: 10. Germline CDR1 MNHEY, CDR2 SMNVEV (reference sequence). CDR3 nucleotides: TGTGCCAGCGGGAGGGACAGGGAGGTTGCTGAAGCTTTCTTT. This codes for CASGRDREVAEAFF.

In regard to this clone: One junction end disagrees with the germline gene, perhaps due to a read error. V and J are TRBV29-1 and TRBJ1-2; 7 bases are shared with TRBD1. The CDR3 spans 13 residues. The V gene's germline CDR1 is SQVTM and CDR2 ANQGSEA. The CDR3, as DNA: TGCAGCGTAGAGACAGGGTCTAACGATGGCTACACCTTC. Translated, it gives CSVETGSNDGYTF.

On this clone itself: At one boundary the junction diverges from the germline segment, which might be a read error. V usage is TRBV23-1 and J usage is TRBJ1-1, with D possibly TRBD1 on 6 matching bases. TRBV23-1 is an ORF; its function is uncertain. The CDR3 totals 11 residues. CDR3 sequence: CASSQPGHQTF. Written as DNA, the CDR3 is TGCGCCAGCAGTCAACCGGGACACCAAACTTTT.

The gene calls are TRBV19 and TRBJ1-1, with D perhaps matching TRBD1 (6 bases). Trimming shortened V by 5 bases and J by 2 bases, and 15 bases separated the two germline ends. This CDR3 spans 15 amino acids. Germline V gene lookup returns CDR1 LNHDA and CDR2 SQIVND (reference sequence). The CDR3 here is CASSRRTASNTEAFF. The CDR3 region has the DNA TGTGCCAGTAGTCGGCGGACAGCGTCCAACACTGAAGCTTTCTTT. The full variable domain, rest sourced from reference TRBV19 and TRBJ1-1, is DGGITQSPKYLFRKEGQNVTLSCEQNLNHDAMYWYRQDPGQGLRLIYYSQIVNDFQKGDIAEGYSVSREKKESFPLTVTSAQKNPTAFYLCASSRRTASNTEAFFGQGTRLTVV.

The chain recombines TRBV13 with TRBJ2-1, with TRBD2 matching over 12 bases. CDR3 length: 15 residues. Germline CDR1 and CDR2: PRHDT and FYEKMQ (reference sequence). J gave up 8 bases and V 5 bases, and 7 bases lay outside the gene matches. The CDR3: CASSAGLAGWDEQFF. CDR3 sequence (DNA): TGTGCCAGCAGCGCCGGACTAGCGGGATGGGATGAGCAGTTCTTC.

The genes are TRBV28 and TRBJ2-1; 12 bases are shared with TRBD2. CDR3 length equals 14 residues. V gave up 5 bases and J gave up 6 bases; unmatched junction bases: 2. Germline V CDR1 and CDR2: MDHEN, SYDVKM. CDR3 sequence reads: CASSPSGGANEQFF. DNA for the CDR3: TGTGCCAGCAGTCCTAGCGGGGGGGCCAATGAGCAGTTCTTC.

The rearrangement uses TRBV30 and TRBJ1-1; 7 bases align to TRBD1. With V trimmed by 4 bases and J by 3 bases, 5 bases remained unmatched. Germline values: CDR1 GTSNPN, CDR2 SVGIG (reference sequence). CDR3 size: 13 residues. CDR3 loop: CAWTGQWDTEAFF. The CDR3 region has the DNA TGTGCCTGGACGGGACAGTGGGACACTGAAGCTTTCTTT.

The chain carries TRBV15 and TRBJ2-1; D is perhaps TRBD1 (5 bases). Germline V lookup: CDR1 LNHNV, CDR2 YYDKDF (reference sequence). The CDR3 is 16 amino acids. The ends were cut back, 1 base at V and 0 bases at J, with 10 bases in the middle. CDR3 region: CATSRGNRNSYNEQFF. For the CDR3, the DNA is TGTGCCACCAGCAGAGGGAACAGGAACTCCTACAATGAGCAGTTCTTC.

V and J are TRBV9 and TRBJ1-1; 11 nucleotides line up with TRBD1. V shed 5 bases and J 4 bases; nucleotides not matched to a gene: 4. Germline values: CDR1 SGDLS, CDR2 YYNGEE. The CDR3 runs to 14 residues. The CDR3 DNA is TGTGCCAGCAGGGCCGGGACAGGGGGCACTGAAGCTTTCTTT. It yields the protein CASRAGTGGTEAFF. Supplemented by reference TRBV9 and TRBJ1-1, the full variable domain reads DSGVTQTPKHLITATGQRVTLRCSPRSGDLSVYWYQQSLDQGLQFLIQYYNGEERAKGNILERFSAQQFPDLHSELNLSSLELGDSALYFCASRAGTGGTEAFFGQGTRLTVV.

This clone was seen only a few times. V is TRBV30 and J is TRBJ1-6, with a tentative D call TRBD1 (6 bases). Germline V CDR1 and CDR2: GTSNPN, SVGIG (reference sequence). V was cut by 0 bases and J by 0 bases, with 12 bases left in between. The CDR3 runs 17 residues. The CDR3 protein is CAWSVPVDSSYNSPLHF. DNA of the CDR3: TGTGCCTGGAGTGTACCGGTGGACAGCTCCTATAATTCACCCCTCCACTTT.

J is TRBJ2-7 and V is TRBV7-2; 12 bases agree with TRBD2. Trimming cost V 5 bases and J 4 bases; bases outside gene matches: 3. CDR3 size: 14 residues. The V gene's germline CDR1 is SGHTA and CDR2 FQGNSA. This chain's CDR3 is CASSRTSGMYEQYF. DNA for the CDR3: TGTGCCAGCAGCAGGACTAGCGGGATGTACGAGCAGTACTTC.

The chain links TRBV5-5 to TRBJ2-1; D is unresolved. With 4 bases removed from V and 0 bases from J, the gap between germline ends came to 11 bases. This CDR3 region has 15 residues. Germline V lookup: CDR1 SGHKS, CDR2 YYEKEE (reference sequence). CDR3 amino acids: CASSQERNSYNEQFF. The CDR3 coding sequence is TGTGCCAGCAGCCAGGAACGGAACTCCTACAATGAGCAGTTCTTC. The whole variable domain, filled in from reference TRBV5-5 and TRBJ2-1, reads DAGVTQSPTHLIKTRGQQVTLRCSPISGHKSVSWYQQVLGQGPQFIFQYYEKEERGRGNFPDRFSARQFPNYSSELNVNALLLGDSALYLCASSQERNSYNEQFFGPGTRLTVL.

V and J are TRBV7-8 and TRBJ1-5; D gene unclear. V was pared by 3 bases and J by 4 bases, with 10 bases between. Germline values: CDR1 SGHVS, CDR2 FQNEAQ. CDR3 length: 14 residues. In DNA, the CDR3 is TGTGCCAGCAGCTTCCGGACTCCAAATCAGCCCCAGCATTTT. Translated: CASSFRTPNQPQHF.

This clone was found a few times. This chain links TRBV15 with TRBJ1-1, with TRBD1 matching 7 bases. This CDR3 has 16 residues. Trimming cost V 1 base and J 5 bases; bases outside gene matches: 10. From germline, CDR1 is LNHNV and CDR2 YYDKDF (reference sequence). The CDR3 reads CATSRGATGYRTEAFF. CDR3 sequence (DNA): TGTGCCACCAGCAGAGGCGCGACAGGGTATAGGACTGAAGCTTTCTTT.

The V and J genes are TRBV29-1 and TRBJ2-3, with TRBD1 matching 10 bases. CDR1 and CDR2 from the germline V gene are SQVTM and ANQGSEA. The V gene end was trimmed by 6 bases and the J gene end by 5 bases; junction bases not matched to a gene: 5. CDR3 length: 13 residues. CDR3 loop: CSVGQGLGDTQYF. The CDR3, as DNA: TGCAGCGTGGGACAGGGGCTCGGAGATACGCAGTATTTT.

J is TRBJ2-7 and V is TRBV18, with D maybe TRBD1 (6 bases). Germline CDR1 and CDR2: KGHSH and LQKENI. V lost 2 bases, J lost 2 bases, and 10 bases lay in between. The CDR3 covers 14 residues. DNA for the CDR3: TGTGCCAGCTCACCAGGGACAACGGCCTACGAGCAGTACTTC. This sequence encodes CASSPGTTAYEQYF.

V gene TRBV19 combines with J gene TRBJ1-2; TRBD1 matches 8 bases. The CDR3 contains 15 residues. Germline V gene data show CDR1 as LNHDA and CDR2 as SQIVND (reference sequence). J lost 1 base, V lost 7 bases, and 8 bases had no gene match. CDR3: CASKEDRAGNYGYTF. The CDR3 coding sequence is TGTGCCAGTAAAGAGGACAGGGCCGGTAACTATGGCTACACCTTC.

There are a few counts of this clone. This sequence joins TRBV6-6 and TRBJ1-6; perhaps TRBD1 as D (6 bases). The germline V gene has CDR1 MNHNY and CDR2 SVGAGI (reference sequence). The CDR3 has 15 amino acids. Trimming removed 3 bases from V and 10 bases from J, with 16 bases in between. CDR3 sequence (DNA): TGTGCCAGCAGTTATGGGGGCAAAGCGAGATCACCCCTCCACTTT. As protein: CASSYGGKARSPLHF.

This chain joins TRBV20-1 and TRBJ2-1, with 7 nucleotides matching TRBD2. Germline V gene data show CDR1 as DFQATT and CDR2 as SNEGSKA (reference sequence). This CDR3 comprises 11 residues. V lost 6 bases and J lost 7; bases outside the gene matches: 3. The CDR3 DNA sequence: TGCAGTGCGTGGACTAGTAATGAGCAGTTCTTC. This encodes CSAWTSNEQFF.

The CDR3 is CASSEQFESPLHF. DNA of the CDR3: TGTGCCAGCAGTGAACAGTTCGAGTCACCCCTCCACTTT. The chain joins TRBV7-2 to TRBJ1-6, with unresolved D. V lost 6 bases to trimming and J lost 10 bases, with 13 bases between them. Germline values: CDR1 SGHTA, CDR2 FQGNSA. This CDR3 contains 13 residues.

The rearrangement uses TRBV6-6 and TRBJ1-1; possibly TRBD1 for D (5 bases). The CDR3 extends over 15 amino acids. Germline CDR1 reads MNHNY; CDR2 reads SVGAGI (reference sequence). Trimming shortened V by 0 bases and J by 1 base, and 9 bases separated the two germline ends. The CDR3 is CASSYSLQGNTEAFF. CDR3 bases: TGTGCCAGCAGTTACTCGCTCCAGGGGAACACTGAAGCTTTCTTT.

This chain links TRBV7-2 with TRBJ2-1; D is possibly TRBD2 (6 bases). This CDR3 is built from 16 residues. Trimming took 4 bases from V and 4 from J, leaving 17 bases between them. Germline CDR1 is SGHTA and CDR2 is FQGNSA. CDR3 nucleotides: TGTGCCAGCAGCTATACTAGCCGGGCCACATACAATGAGCAGTTCTTC. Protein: CASSYTSRATYNEQFF. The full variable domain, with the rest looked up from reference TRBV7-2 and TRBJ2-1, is GAGVSQSPSNKVTEKGKDVELRCDPISGHTALYWYRQSLGQGLEFLIYFQGNSAPDKSGLPSDRFSAERTGGSVSTLTIQRTQQEDSAVYLCASSYTSRATYNEQFFGPGTRLTVL.

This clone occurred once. The CDR3 DNA reads TGCAGTGTCCGACTTGCCTACGAGCAGTACTTC. This translates into CSVRLAYEQYF. The chain combines TRBV20-1 with TRBJ2-7, with D hard to call. Per the germline V gene, CDR1 is DFQATT and CDR2 is SNEGSKA (reference sequence). The CDR3 loop spans 11 amino acids. The V gene lost 7 bases and the J gene lost 2 bases, with 9 bases spanning the gap.

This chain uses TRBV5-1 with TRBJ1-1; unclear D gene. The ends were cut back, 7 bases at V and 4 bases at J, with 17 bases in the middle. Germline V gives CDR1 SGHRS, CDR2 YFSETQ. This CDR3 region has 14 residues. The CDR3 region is CASGIGRSGTEAFF. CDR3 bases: TGCGCCAGCGGAATAGGCCGATCGGGCACTGAAGCTTTCTTT. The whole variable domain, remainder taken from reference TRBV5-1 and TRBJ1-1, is KAGVTQTPRYLIKTRGQQVTLSCSPISGHRSVSWYQQTPGQGLQFLFEYFSETQRNKGNFPGRFSGRQFSNSRSEMNVSTLELGDSALYLCASGIGRSGTEAFFGQGTRLTVV.

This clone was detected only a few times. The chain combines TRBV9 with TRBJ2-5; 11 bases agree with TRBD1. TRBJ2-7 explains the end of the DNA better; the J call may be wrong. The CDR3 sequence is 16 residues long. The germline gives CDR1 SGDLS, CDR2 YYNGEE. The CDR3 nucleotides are TGTGCCAGCAGCGTAGGCCCGGGACAGGGGGGCTACGAGCAGTACTTC. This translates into CASSVGPGQGGYEQYF.

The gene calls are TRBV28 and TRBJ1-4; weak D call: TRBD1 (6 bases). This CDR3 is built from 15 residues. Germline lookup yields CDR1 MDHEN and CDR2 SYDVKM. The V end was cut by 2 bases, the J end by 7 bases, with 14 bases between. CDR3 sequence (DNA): TGTGCCAGCAGTTTACTTCGGGGGGCTTCTGAAAAACTGTTTTTT. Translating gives CASSLLRGASEKLFF.

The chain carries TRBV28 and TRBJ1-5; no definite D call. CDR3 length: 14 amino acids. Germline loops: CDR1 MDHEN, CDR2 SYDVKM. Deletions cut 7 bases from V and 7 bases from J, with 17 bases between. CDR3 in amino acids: CASIGLTAGQPQHF. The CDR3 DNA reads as TGTGCCAGCATTGGCCTCACTGCGGGGCAGCCCCAGCATTTT.

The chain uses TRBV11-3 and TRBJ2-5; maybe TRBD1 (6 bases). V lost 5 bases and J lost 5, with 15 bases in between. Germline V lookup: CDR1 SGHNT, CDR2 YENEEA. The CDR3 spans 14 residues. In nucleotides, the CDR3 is TGTGCCAGCAGCCCGGTAGGGGGTTCGGAGACCCAGTACTTC. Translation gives CASSPVGGSETQYF.

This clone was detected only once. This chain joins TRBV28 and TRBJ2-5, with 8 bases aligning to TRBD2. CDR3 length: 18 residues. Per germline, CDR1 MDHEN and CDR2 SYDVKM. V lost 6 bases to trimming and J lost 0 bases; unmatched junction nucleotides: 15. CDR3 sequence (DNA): TGTGCCAGCAGCACGACTAGCGTCGGAACGGGGTACCAAGAGACCCAGTACTTC. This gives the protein CASSTTSVGTGYQETQYF.

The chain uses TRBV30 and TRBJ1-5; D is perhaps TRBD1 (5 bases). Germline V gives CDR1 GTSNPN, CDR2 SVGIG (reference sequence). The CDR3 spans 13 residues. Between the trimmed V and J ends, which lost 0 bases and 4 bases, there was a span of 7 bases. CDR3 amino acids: CAWSVRGNQPQHF. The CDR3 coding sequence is TGTGCCTGGAGTGTACGGGGGAATCAGCCCCAGCATTTT.

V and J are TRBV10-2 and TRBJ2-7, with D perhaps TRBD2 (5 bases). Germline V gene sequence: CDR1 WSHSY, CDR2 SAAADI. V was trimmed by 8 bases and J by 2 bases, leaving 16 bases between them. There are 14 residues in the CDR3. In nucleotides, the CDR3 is TGCGCCAGCCGCACCGGCGAGGGCACCTACGAGCAGTACTTC. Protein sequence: CASRTGEGTYEQYF.